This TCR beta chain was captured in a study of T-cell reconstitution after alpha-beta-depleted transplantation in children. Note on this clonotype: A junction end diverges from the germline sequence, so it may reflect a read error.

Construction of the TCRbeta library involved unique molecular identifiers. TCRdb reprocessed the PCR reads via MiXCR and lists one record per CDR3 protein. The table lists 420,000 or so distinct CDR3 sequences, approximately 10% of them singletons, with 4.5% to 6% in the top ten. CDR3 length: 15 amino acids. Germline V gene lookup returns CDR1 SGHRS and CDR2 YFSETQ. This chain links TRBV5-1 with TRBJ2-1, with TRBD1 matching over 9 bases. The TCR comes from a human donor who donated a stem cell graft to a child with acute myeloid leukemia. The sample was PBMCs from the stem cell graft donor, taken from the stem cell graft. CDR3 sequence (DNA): TGCGCCAGCAGCGATGACAGGGGGGGATACAATGACCAGTTCTTC. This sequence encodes CASSDDRGGYNDQFF.